These 10 T cell receptor beta chains were sequenced from one sample in a study of Ad26.COV2.S vaccination and SARS-CoV-2 variants. Produced via immunoSEQ multiplex PCR; TCRdb's table is partial and in-frame only. The repertoire holds roughly 300,000 clones, with more than 85% as singletons. Treatment specified: over 15 received Ad26.COV2.S at low or high dose, single or two shots; roughly five received placebo; per-sample allocation not given. Sampling was done on day 63 after the first vaccine or placebo injection. Sequenced material: peripheral blood, taken in a trial of Ad26.COV2.S vaccine versus placebo. The source is a person aged 18-65 years who received the Ad26.COV2.S COVID-19 vaccine or a placebo.

J is TRBJ1-6 and V is TRBV6-4; D gene unclear. CDR1 is MRHNA, CDR2 SNTAGT, per germline. The V and J ends lost 2 bases and 7 bases respectively, with 6 bases between them. This CDR3 contains 13 residues. The CDR3 region has the DNA TGTGCCAGCAGTGACAGCAACAATTCACCCCTCCACTTT. Encoded protein: CASSDSNNSPLHF.

The chain combines TRBV28 with TRBJ1-2; 8 nucleotides align to TRBD1. Losses at the gene ends were 1 base for V and 8 bases for J; bases not matched to a gene: 6. The CDR3 extends over 14 amino acids. The germline CDR1 and CDR2 sequences are MDHEN and SYDVKM. The CDR3 nucleotides read TGTGCCAGCAGTTTATCCCGGACAGGGCTAGGCTACACCTTC. Protein product: CASSLSRTGLGYTF.

This rearrangement joins TRBV5-6 to TRBJ2-1; TRBD2 matches at 9 bases. Losses at the gene ends were 4 bases for V and 7 bases for J; bases not matched to a gene: 6. This CDR3 is 14 amino acids long. Germline V CDR1 and CDR2: SGHDT, YYEEEE. The CDR3: CASSGLARSNEQFF. As DNA, the CDR3 is TGTGCCAGCAGCGGACTAGCGCGATCTAATGAGCAGTTCTTC.

The rearrangement joins TRBV21-1 to TRBJ2-1; TRBD2, the D gene given by the table, was not confirmed from the DNA. TRBV21-1 is listed as a pseudogene. This CDR3 is 18 amino acids long. This chain's CDR3 is CASTPCLLAPLKYNEQFF. In DNA, the CDR3 is TGTGCCAGCACCCCGTGCCTTCTAGCTCCCCTCAAATACAATGAGCAGTTCTTC.

V is TRBV19 and J is TRBJ1-3; D gene ambiguous. Germline V gene sequence: CDR1 LNHDA, CDR2 SQIVND (reference sequence). The ends were cut back, 4 bases at V and 1 base at J, with 11 bases in the middle. The CDR3 length is 15 residues. For the CDR3, the DNA is TGTGCCAGTAGTACAATAACAGCGTCTGGAAACACCATATATTTT. Amino acids: CASSTITASGNTIYF.

The chain joins TRBV6-5 to TRBJ2-6; D unresolved. CDR1 and CDR2 (germline): MNHEY, SVGAGI. The germline V and J ends were trimmed by 6 bases and 0 bases, with 9 bases remaining between them. CDR3 length: 15 residues. The CDR3 reads CASSGRFSGANVLTF. The CDR3 coding sequence is TGTGCCAGCAGCGGCCGTTTCTCTGGGGCCAACGTCCTGACTTTC.

The V call is TRBV5-1, the J call TRBJ1-4; D possibly corresponds to TRBD1 (5 bases). CDR3 size: 14 residues. Trimming left V 0 bases short and J 7 bases short, with 10 bases between. CDR1 is SGHRS, CDR2 YFSETQ, per germline. Here the CDR3 DNA reads TGCGCCAGCAGCTTGGACGGGGCCGGTGAAAAACTGTTTTTT. It translates to CASSLDGAGEKLFF.

The chain is built from TRBV13 and TRBJ2-1; 10 nucleotides agree with TRBD1. Germline V gene data show CDR1 as PRHDT and CDR2 as FYEKMQ (reference sequence). The CDR3 is 19 residues long. Trimming at V came to 2 bases and at J to 1 base, leaving 11 bases not matched to a gene. This chain's CDR3 is CASSLPEQTGGRSYNEQFF. CDR3 sequence (DNA): TGTGCCAGCAGCTTACCCGAGCAGACAGGGGGCCGGTCCTACAATGAGCAGTTCTTC.

V usage is TRBV6-6 and J usage is TRBJ2-7, with unresolved D. The CDR3 runs to 13 residues. CDR1 is MNHNY, CDR2 SVGAGI, per germline (reference sequence). Trimming removed 4 bases at V and 0 bases at J, with 7 bases between. The CDR3 DNA is TGTGCCAGCAGTTTCGGTGACTCCTACGAGCAGTACTTC. This gives the protein CASSFGDSYEQYF.

V and J are TRBV21-1 and TRBJ2-1; TRBD2 is the table's D call, not checked against the DNA. TRBV21-1 counts as a pseudogene. The CDR3 runs 13 residues. CDR3 protein: CASSKASDNEQFF. CDR3 nucleotide sequence: TGTGCCAGCAGCAAGGCTAGTGACAATGAGCAGTTCTTC.